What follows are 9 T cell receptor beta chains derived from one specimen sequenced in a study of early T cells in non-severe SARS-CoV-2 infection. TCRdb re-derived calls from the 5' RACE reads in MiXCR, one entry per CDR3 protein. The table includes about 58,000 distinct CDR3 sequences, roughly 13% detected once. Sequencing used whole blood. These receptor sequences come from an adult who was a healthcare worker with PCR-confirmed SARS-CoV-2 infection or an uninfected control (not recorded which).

The DNA for the CDR3 is TGTGCCAGCAGCTTAAACAGGCTTTATCAGCCCCAGCATTTT. Amino acids: CASSLNRLYQPQHF. The V gene is TRBV7-8, the J gene TRBJ1-5, with a possible D match to TRBD1 (5 bases). V lost 2 bases, J lost 5 bases, and 10 bases lay in between. There are 14 residues in the CDR3. Germline lookup yields CDR1 SGHVS and CDR2 FQNEAQ.

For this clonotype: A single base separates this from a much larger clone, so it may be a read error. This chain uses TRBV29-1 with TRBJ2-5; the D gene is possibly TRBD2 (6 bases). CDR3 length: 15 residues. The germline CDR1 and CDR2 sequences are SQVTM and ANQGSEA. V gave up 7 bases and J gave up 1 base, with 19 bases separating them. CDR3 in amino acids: CSAPLAEGIQETQYF. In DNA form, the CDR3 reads TGCAGCGCACCATTAGCGGAAGGAATCCAAGAGACCCAGTACTTC.

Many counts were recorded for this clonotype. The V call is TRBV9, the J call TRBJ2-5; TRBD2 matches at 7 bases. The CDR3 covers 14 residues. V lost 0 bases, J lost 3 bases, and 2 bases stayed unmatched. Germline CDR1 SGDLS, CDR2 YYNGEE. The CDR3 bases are TGTGCCAGCAGCGTAGGCGGGGGTGAAGAGACCCAGTACTTC. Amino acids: CASSVGGGEETQYF. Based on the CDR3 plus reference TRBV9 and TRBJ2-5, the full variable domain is DSGVTQTPKHLITATGQRVTLRCSPRSGDLSVYWYQQSLDQGLQFLIQYYNGEERAKGNILERFSAQQFPDLHSELNLSSLELGDSALYFCASSVGGGEETQYFGPGTRLLVL.

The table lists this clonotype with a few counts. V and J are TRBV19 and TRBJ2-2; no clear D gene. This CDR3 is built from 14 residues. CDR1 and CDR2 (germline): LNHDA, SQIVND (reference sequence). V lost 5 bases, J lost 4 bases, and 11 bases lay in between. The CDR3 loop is CASSPPQVTGELFF. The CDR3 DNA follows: TGTGCCAGTAGTCCCCCTCAGGTCACCGGGGAGCTGTTTTTT.

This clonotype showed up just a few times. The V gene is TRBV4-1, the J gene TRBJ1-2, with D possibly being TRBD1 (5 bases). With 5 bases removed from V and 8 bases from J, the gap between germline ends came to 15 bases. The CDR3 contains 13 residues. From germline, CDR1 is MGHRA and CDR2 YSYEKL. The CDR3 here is CASSWTQGRGYTF. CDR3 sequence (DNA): TGCGCCAGCAGCTGGACTCAGGGCCGAGGCTACACCTTC.

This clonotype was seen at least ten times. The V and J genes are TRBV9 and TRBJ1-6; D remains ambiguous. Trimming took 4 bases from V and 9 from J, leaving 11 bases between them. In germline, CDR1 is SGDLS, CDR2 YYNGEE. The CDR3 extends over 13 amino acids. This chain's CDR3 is CASSTSDTSPLHF. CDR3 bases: TGTGCCAGCAGCACATCAGACACTTCACCCCTCCACTTT. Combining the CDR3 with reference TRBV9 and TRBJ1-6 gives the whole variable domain DSGVTQTPKHLITATGQRVTLRCSPRSGDLSVYWYQQSLDQGLQFLIQYYNGEERAKGNILERFSAQQFPDLHSELNLSSLELGDSALYFCASSTSDTSPLHFGNGTRLTVT.

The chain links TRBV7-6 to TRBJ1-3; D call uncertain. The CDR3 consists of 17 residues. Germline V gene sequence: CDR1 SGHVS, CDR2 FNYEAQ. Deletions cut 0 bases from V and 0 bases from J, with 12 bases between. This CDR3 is CASSLADLSSSGNTIYF. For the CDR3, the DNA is TGTGCCAGCAGCTTAGCAGACCTTTCAAGCTCTGGAAACACCATATATTTT.

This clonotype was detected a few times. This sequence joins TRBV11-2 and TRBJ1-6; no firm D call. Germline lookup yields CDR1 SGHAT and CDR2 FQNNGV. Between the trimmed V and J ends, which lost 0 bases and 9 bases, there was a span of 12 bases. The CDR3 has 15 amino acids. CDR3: CASSLERTKGSPLHF. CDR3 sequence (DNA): TGTGCCAGCAGCTTAGAGCGGACTAAGGGTTCACCCCTCCACTTT.

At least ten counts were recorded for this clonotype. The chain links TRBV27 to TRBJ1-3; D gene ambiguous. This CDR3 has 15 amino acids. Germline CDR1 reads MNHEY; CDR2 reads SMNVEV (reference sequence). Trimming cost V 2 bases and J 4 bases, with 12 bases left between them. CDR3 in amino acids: CASSLAGVTGNTIYF. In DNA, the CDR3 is TGTGCCAGCAGTTTAGCCGGCGTCACGGGAAACACCATATATTTT.